The 22 T cell receptor beta chains below come from one sample, sequenced in a study of T-cell reconstitution after alpha-beta-depleted transplantation in children. This sample's TCRbeta library carried unique molecular identifier barcodes. TCRdb reprocessed the PCR reads with MiXCR, giving one entry per CDR3 protein. The data show roughly 300,000 distinct CDR3 sequences, 9.9% seen once. The material sequenced was PBMCs from the stem cell graft donor, taken from the stem cell graft. These receptors all come from a human donor who donated a stem cell graft to a child with SCID.

This clonotype occurred a few times. This chain connects TRBV11-1 to TRBJ2-5, with D unresolved. Trimming shortened V by 5 bases and J by 2 bases, and 12 bases separated the two germline ends. The CDR3 is 14 residues long. The germline V gene encodes CDR1 SGHAT and CDR2 FQDESV (reference sequence). In DNA, the CDR3 is TGTGCCAGCAGCAGTAGGAGCAGTCAAGAGACCCAGTACTTC. This gives the protein CASSSRSSQETQYF. Full variable domain (remainder filled in from reference TRBV11-1 and TRBJ2-5): EAEVAQSPRYKITEKSQAVAFWCDPISGHATLYWYRQILGQGPELLVQFQDESVVDDSQLPKDRFSAERLKGVDSTLKIQPAELGDSAMYLCASSSRSSQETQYFGPGTRLLVL.

This clonotype was seen once. V usage is TRBV7-8 and J usage is TRBJ1-4; D gene uncertain. Germline CDR1 is SGHVS and CDR2 is FQNEAQ. The CDR3 consists of 12 residues. V gave up 2 bases and J gave up 7 bases, with 5 bases separating them. CDR3 nucleotide sequence: TGTGCCAGCAGCTTAAGGAGTGAAAAACTGTTTTTT. Its protein is CASSLRSEKLFF.

This clonotype turned up a few times. This chain connects TRBV4-1 to TRBJ2-1; perhaps TRBD2 as D (6 bases). Trimming pared 1 base from V and 7 bases from J, leaving 14 bases between. Germline lookup yields CDR1 MGHRA and CDR2 YSYEKL. CDR3 length: 15 amino acids. CDR3 amino acids: CASSQAGGSLNEQFF. Here the CDR3 DNA reads TGCGCCAGCAGCCAAGCCGGGGGTTCCCTTAATGAGCAGTTCTTC.

This clonotype was counted ten times or more. The genes are TRBV4-2 and TRBJ1-3; no firm D call. V lost 0 bases, J lost 2 bases, and 11 bases lay in between. This CDR3 is built from 16 residues. Looked up from germline, CDR1 is LGHNA and CDR2 is YNFKEQ. CDR3 sequence reads: CASSQDLTSAGNTIYF. The CDR3, as DNA: TGTGCCAGCAGCCAAGATCTCACCTCAGCTGGAAACACCATATATTTT.

J is TRBJ2-4 and V is TRBV6-1, with D possibly matching TRBD1 (7 bases). Germline V gene sequence: CDR1 MNHNS, CDR2 SASEGT. Between the trimmed V and J ends, which lost 6 bases and 6 bases, there was a span of 18 bases. This CDR3 is built from 15 residues. The CDR3 bases are TGTGCCAGCAGCATACAGGGGAGGCAGGCAAACATTCAGTACTTC. Translating gives CASSIQGRQANIQYF.

This clonotype came up many times. This chain links TRBV5-1 with TRBJ2-1; 9 bases align to TRBD1. Germline assignment: CDR1 SGHRS and CDR2 YFSETQ. The trim removed 4 bases at V and 6 bases at J, leaving 5 bases unmatched. The CDR3 has 14 amino acids. The DNA of the CDR3 is TGCGCCAGCAGCAATGGACAGGGGTTCAATGAGCAGTTCTTC. Its protein is CASSNGQGFNEQFF. Full variable domain (remainder filled in from reference TRBV5-1 and TRBJ2-1): KAGVTQTPRYLIKTRGQQVTLSCSPISGHRSVSWYQQTPGQGLQFLFEYFSETQRNKGNFPGRFSGRQFSNSRSEMNVSTLELGDSALYLCASSNGQGFNEQFFGPGTRLTVL.

The chain employs TRBV20-1 and TRBJ1-2, with 11 positions matching TRBD1. CDR1 and CDR2 from the germline V gene are DFQATT and SNEGSKA (reference sequence). With 0 bases clipped from V and 3 bases from J, the junction kept 3 bases outside the gene matches. The CDR3 spans 15 residues. CDR3 bases: TGCAGTGCTAGAGACCTGGGACAGGGGGACTATGGCTACACCTTC. This translates into CSARDLGQGDYGYTF.

The genes are TRBV27 and TRBJ1-4; D not resolved. CDR1 is MNHEY, CDR2 SMNVEV, per germline (reference sequence). The germline V and J ends were trimmed by 3 bases and 0 bases, with 8 bases remaining between them. The CDR3 covers 15 residues. The CDR3 loop is CASSFARPTNEKLFF. CDR3 coding DNA: TGTGCCAGCAGTTTCGCCAGACCAACTAATGAAAAACTGTTTTTT.

This clonotype was counted a few times. The V call is TRBV5-1, the J call TRBJ2-3; a weak D match, TRBD2 (6 bases). The CDR3 is 16 amino acids. Germline CDR1 and CDR2: SGHRS and YFSETQ. Trimming took 0 bases from V and 2 from J, leaving 13 bases between them. DNA of the CDR3: TGCGCCAGCAGCTTGGTCCGGGAGACGTCCACAGATACGCAGTATTTT. Encoded protein: CASSLVRETSTDTQYF.

The chain joins TRBV11-2 to TRBJ2-6; D is unclear. The CDR3 contains 13 residues. Germline V lookup: CDR1 SGHAT, CDR2 FQNNGV. The V end was cut by 1 base, the J end by 12 bases, with 10 bases between. CDR3 nucleotide sequence: TGTGCCAGCAGCTTAGCAGGTCCTGGCGTCCTGACTTTC. Amino acids: CASSLAGPGVLTF. The full variable domain, rest sourced from reference TRBV11-2 and TRBJ2-6, is EAGVAQSPRYKIIEKRQSVAFWCNPISGHATLYWYQQILGQGPKLLIQFQNNGVVDDSQLPKDRFSAERLKGVDSTLKIQPAKLEDSAVYLCASSLAGPGVLTFGAGSRLTVL.

Only a few counts were recorded for this clonotype. The rearrangement links TRBV5-1 to TRBJ2-7; D possibly corresponds to TRBD1 (5 bases). The CDR3 covers 14 residues. V was pared by 0 bases and J by 2 bases, with 9 bases between. CDR1 and CDR2 (germline): SGHRS, YFSETQ. CDR3 amino acids: CASSLEAGTYEQYF. DNA of the CDR3: TGCGCCAGCAGCTTGGAAGCAGGGACCTACGAGCAGTACTTC.

The V gene is TRBV3-1, the J gene TRBJ1-2, with D perhaps matching TRBD1 (6 bases). The V end lost 0 bases, the J end lost 5 bases, and 13 bases lay between the germline ends. This CDR3 has 15 amino acids. Germline CDR1 reads LGHDT; CDR2 reads YNNKEL (reference sequence). CDR3 DNA: TGTGCCAGCAGCCAAGAAGCGGGGGCCCGGTATGGCTACACCTTC. The encoded protein is CASSQEAGARYGYTF.

This clonotype was observed many times. The gene calls are TRBV7-6 and TRBJ1-2; D gene ambiguous. Between the trimmed V and J ends, which lost 0 bases and 5 bases, there was a span of 16 bases. Per germline, CDR1 SGHVS and CDR2 FNYEAQ. The CDR3 is made up of 16 amino acids. As DNA, the CDR3 is TGTGCCAGCAGCTTAGCGCCCGGGTCGGGAGGATATGGCTACACCTTC. This codes for CASSLAPGSGGYGYTF.

This clonotype was counted between two and nine times. The chain is built from TRBV19 and TRBJ2-1; the D gene is possibly TRBD2 (6 bases). Germline assignment: CDR1 LNHDA and CDR2 SQIVND (reference sequence). This CDR3 region has 15 residues. V dropped 7 bases and J dropped 0 bases, with 13 bases sitting between them. The CDR3 loop reads CASISRGSSYNEQFF. CDR3 bases: TGTGCCAGTATTTCCCGGGGGAGCTCCTACAATGAGCAGTTCTTC.

With respect to this clonotype: This may come from a read error, since a much larger clone is one base off. V is TRBV20-1 and J is TRBJ1-1, with TRBD1 matching over 11 bases. Germline V gene data show CDR1 as DFQATT and CDR2 as SNEGSKA (reference sequence). The CDR3 has 13 amino acids. Written as DNA, the CDR3 is TGCAGTGCCAGGGACAGGGGGGACACTGGAGCTTTCTTT. It yields the protein CSARDRGDTGAFF.

The CDR3 here is CASSSIRIPNGYTF. The DNA of the CDR3 is TGTGCCAGCAGCAGTATCAGGATCCCCAATGGCTACACCTTC. This chain uses TRBV7-9 with TRBJ1-2, with D unclear. V lost 5 bases, J lost 6 bases, and 16 bases lay in between. The CDR3 loop spans 14 amino acids. From germline, CDR1 is SEHNR and CDR2 FQNEAQ (reference sequence). Complete variable domain (other parts from reference TRBV7-9 and TRBJ1-2): DTGVSQNPRHKITKRGQNVTFRCDPISEHNRLYWYRQTLGQGPEFLTYFQNEAQLEKSRLLSDRFSAERPKGSFSTLEIQRTEQGDSAMYLCASSSIRIPNGYTFGSGTRLTVV.

This clonotype was seen only a few times. This chain joins TRBV7-8 and TRBJ2-7; 8 bases map to TRBD1. Germline V gene lookup returns CDR1 SGHVS and CDR2 FQNEAQ. CDR3 length: 15 amino acids. V was clipped by 5 bases and J by 2 bases; unmatched bases: 8. The CDR3 loop reads CASSHDGTGAYEQYF. The DNA of the CDR3 is TGTGCCAGCAGCCATGACGGGACAGGAGCCTACGAGCAGTACTTC.

J is TRBJ1-6 and V is TRBV25-1, with a weak D call TRBD1 (6 bases). CDR1 MGHDK and CDR2 SYGVNS come from the germline V gene. V was cut by 2 bases and J by 7 bases, with 12 bases left in between. The CDR3 has 15 residues. CDR3 in amino acids: CASSEVDRQNSPLHF. CDR3 nucleotide sequence: TGTGCCAGCAGTGAAGTAGACAGGCAAAATTCACCCCTCCACTTT. Filled out from reference TRBV25-1 and TRBJ1-6, the complete variable domain reads EADIYQTPRYLVIGTGKKITLECSQTMGHDKMYWYQQDPGMELHLIHYSYGVNSTEKGDLSSESTVSRIRTEHFPLTLESARPSHTSQYLCASSEVDRQNSPLHFGNGTRLTVT.

This clonotype was counted only a few times. This chain connects TRBV27 to TRBJ2-3; TRBD2 matches at 10 bases. Germline V gene lookup returns CDR1 MNHEY and CDR2 SMNVEV (reference sequence). There are 16 residues in the CDR3. Germline trimming cut 0 bases from V and 2 bases from J; bases unmatched to any gene: 2. CDR3 region: CASSLSGTSDTDTQYF. CDR3 nucleotides: TGTGCCAGCAGTTTATCGGGGACTAGCGACACAGATACGCAGTATTTT.

The rearrangement joins TRBV5-5 to TRBJ2-7, with a tentative D call TRBD1 (6 bases). Trimming stripped 4 bases from V and 4 bases from J, with 15 bases between. This CDR3 has 14 residues. CDR1 and CDR2 from the germline V gene are SGHKS and YYEKEE (reference sequence). This chain's CDR3 is CASSQMPGDYEQYF. CDR3 DNA sequence: TGTGCCAGCAGCCAAATGCCAGGGGATTACGAGCAGTACTTC.

This clonotype was seen a few times. V usage is TRBV5-1 and J usage is TRBJ2-1; D perhaps matches TRBD2 (6 bases). Germline lookup yields CDR1 SGHRS and CDR2 YFSETQ. V gave up 0 bases and J gave up 3 bases, with 16 bases separating them. This CDR3 has 17 residues. The CDR3, as DNA: TGCGCCAGCAGCTTGGCGGCGGTCGGGGGTAGCTACAATGAGCAGTTCTTC. As protein: CASSLAAVGGSYNEQFF.

The chain recombines TRBV18 with TRBJ2-5; 8 bases agree with TRBD1. Germline CDR1 KGHSH, CDR2 LQKENI. V shed 3 bases and J 3 bases; nucleotides not matched to a gene: 9. This CDR3 is built from 16 residues. This CDR3 is CASSPLGGQGEETQYF. The CDR3 nucleotides are TGTGCCAGCTCACCTCTCGGAGGACAGGGCGAAGAGACCCAGTACTTC.